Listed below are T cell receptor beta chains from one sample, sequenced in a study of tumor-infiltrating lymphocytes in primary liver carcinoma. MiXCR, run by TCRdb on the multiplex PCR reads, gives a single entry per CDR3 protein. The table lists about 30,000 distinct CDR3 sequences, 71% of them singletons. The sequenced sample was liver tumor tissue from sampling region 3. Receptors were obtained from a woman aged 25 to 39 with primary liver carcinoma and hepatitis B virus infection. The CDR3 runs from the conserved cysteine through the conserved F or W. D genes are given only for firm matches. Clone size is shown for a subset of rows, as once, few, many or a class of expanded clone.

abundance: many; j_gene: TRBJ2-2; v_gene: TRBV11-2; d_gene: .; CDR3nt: TGTGCCAGCAGCGTAGGACACTCCTTGAACACCGGGGAGCTGTTTTTT; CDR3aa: CASSVGHSLNTGELFF
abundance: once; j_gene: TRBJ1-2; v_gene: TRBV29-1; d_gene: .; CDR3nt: TGCAGCATTGAGGCGGGGGGCGAAAGGGGCTACACATTC; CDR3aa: CSIEAGGERGYTF
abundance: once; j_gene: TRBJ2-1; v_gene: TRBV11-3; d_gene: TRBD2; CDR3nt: TGTGCCAGCAGCCGATTAGCGGGGGGGGGGTTTGATCAGTTCTTC; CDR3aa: CASSRLAGGGFDQFF
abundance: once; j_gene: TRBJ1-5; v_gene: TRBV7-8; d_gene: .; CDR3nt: TGTGCCAGCAACTTAAGGGTAACTCAGCCCCAGCATTTT; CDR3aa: CASNLRVTQPQHF
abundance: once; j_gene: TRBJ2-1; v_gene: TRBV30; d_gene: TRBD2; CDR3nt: TGTGCCTGGAGTGTGGCGGGAGCTACCTACAATGAGCAGTCCTTC; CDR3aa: CAWSVAGATYNEQSF
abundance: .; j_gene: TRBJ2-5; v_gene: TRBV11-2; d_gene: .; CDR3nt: TGTGCCAGCAGCTTGAGGGGGTGCCAAGAGACACAGAACTTC; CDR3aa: CASSLRGCQETQNF
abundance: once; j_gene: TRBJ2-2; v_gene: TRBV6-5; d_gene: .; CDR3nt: TGTGCCGGCAGTCCGCGGACATGGTTCACCGGGGAGCTGCTTTTT; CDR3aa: CAGSPRTWFTGELLF
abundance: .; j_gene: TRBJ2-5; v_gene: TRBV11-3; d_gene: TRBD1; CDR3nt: TGTGCCAGCAGGAGGTGGACAGGTTGGTGCCTTAATGAGACCCGGTACTTC; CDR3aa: CASRRWTGWCLNETRYF
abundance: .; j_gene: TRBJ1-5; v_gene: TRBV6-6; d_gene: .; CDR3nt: TGTGCCAGCCAGGGAGGCTTTGACGATCAGCCCCAGCATTTT; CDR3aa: CASQGGFDDQPQHF
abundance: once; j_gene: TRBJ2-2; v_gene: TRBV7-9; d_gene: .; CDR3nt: TGTGCCAACAGCACCAGGGACGCCGGGGAGCTGTTTTTT; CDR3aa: CANSTRDAGELFF
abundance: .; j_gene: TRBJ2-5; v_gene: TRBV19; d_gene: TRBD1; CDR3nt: TGTGCCAGTATTAATCCCGAAGCCGGGACAGGACGAGAGACCCAGTACTTC; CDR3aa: CASINPEAGTGRETQYF
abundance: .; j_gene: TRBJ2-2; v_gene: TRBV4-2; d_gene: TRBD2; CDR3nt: TGTGCCAGCAGCCAACGCACAAGCGGGGTAGTCACCGGGGAGCCGTTTTTC; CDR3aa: CASSQRTSGVVTGEPFF
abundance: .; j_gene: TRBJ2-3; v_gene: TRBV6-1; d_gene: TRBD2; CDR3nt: TGTGCCAGCACCCCGGGACTAGCGGATTTCACTGATCTGAAGTATTTT; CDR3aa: CASTPGLADFTDLKYF
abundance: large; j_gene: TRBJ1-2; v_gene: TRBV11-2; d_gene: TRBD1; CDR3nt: TGTGCCAGCACTCAGGGGGGGGGTGGAGGCTACACCTTC; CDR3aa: CASTQGGGGGYTF
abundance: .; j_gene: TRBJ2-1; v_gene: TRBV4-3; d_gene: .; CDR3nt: TGCCCCAGCAACCACACAGGGTTGGTCAATGAGCAGTTCTTC; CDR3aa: CPSNHTGLVNEQFF
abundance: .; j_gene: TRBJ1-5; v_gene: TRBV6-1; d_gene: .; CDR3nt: TGTGCCAGCAGTGAAAGGGGGGGGGTAAACAACCGGCCCCAGCATTTT; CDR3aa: CASSERGGVNNRPQHF
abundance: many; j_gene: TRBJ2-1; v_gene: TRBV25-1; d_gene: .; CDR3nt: TGTGCCAGCAGTGACGGGGCCCCTGGGAAGGATGAGCAGTTCTTC; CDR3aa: CASSDGAPGKDEQFF
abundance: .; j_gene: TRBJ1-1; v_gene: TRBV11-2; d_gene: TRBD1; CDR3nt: TGTGCCAGTAGCTCTCGGGACAGGGGGCGCAAGAGGTGGTGTAACACTGAAGCTTTCTTT; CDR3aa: CASSSRDRGRKRWCNTEAFF
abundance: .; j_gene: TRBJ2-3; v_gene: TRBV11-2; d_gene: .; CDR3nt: TGTGCAAGCAGCTCCCAGGGGGGCCATACGCAATATTTT; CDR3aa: CASSSQGGHTQYF
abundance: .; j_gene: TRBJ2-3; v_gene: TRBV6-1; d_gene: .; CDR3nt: TGTGCCAGCAGTTTGAGGGGGGACAGCACAGATACGCAGTATTTT; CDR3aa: CASSLRGDSTDTQYF
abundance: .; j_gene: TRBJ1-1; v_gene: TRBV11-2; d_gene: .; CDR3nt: TGTACCTGTAGCCCCGGGACAGAAGCTTTCTTT; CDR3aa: CTCSPGTEAFF
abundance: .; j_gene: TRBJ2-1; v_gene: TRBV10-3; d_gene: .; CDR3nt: TGTGCCATCAGTCTCACGGCGATCAGGGATGAGCAGTTCTTC; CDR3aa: CAISLTAIRDEQFF
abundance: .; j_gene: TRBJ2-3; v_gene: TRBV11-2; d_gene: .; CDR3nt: TGCGCCTTAGGGGATCCAGATACGCAGTATTTT; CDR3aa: CALGDPDTQYF
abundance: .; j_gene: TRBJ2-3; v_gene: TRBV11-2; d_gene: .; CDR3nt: TGTGGCAGTAGCTCAAGATCAACAGATACGCAGTATTTT; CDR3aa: CGSSSRSTDTQYF
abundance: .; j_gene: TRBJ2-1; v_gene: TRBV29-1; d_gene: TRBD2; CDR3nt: TGCAGCGCCCTAAGGGACTACAAAACGCAGTTCTTC; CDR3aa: CSALRDYKTQFF
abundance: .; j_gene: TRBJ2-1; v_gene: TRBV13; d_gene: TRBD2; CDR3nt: TGTGCCAGCAGCTCTAGCGGGAGGGTTGTGAATGAGCAGTTCTTC; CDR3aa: CASSSSGRVVNEQFF
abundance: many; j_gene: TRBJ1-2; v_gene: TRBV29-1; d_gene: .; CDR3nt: TGCAGCGTCGGCGGGGATATCTATGGCTACACCTTC; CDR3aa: CSVGGDIYGYTF
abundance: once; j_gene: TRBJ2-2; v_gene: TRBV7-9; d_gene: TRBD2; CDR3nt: TGTGCCAACAGCCCTGAGGGTAGCGGGAACGGGGAGCTGTTTTTT; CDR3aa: CANSPEGSGNGELFF
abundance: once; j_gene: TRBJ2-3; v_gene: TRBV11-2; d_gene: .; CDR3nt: TGTGCCAACAGCCCCTGGGCGTATACGCAGTATTTT; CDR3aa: CANSPWAYTQYF
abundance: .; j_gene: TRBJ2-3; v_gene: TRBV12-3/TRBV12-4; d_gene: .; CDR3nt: TGTGCCAGCAGTTTTGGTCGTAGCATAGATACGAGGTATTTT; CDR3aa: CASSFGRSIDTRYF
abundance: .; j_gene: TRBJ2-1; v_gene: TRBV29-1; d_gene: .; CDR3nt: TGCAGCGTTGAACCGGCAGGATCCAGCAATGAACAGTTCTTC; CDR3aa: CSVEPAGSSNEQFF
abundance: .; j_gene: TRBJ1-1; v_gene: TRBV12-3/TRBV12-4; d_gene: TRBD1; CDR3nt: TGCACCAGCAGTATGACAGGGGCGTCCACTGAAGCTTTCTTT; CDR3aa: CTSSMTGASTEAFF
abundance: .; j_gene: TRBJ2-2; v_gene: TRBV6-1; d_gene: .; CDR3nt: TGTGCCAGCAGACAAAAACAGGTTACGAACACCAGGGAGCCGTTTTTT; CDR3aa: CASRQKQVTNTREPFF
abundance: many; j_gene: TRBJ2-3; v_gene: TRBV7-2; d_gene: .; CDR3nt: TGTGCCAGCAGTCAGGCGTACCTAAATACAGATACGCAGTATTTT; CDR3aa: CASSQAYLNTDTQYF
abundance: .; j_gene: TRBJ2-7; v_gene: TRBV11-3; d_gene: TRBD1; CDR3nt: TGTGCCAGCGGTCGCCGGGACAGGGATTACTCGTACGAGCAGTACTTC; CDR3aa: CASGRRDRDYSYEQYF
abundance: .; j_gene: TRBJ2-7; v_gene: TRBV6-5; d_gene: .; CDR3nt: TGTGCCAGCAGTTACAAGGACAGCAGACCCTACGAGCGGTACTTC; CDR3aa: CASSYKDSRPYERYF
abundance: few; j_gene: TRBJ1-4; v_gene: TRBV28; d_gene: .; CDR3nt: TGTGCCAGCAGTTCACGGGGTCTTGGGGTCGAACTGTTTTTT; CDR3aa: CASSSRGLGVELFF
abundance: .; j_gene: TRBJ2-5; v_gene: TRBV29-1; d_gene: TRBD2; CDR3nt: TGCAGCGTTGTCGGCGGGAGTCGGGAGACCCAGTACTTC; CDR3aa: CSVVGGSRETQYF
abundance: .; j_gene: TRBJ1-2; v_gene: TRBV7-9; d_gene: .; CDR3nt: TGTGCTAACAATGCGGGTTCGGGTAACTATGGCTACACCTTC; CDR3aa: CANNAGSGNYGYTF
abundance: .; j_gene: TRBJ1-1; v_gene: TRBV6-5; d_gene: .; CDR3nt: TGTGCCGGCAGTTACACAGATGTAACTTTCTTT; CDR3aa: CAGSYTDVTFF
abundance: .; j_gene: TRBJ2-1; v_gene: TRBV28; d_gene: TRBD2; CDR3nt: TGTACCACCATGACATCAGCGGGAGGGCTTAATGAGCAGTTCTTC; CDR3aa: CTTMTSAGGLNEQFF
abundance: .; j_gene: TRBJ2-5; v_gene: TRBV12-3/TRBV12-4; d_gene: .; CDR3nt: TGTTCCAACAGCACCTATCCCGGGAGCGAAGAGACCCAATACTTC; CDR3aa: CSNSTYPGSEETQYF
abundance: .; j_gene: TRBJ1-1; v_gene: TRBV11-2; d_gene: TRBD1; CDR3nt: TGTGCCAGCAGCGCTCGGGACAGGGGGCGCAAGAGGTTGAGTGGCACTGAAGCTTTCTTT; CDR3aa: CASSARDRGRKRLSGTEAFF
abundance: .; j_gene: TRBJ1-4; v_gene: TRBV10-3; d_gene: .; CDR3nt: TGTGCCATCAGTGAGCGGAGAACTAATGAAAAACTGTTTTTT; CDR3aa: CAISERRTNEKLFF
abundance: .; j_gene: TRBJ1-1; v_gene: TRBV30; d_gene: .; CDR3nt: TGTGCCCTAGAGGGACCGAACACTGAAACTTTCTTT; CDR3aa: CALEGPNTETFF
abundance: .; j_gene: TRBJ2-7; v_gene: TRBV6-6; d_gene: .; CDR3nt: TGTGCTAGCAGTTTAGGACACCCTACCTACGAGCAGTATTTC; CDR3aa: CASSLGHPTYEQYF
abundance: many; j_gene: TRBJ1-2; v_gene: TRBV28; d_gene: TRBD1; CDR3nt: TGTGCCAGCAGTCACAGGGGGCTCGGCACCTTC; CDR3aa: CASSHRGLGTF
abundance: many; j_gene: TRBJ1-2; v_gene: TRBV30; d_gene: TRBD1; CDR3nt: TGTGCCTGGAGTGTCGCGACAGGGGGATCATATGGCTACACCTTC; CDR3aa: CAWSVATGGSYGYTF
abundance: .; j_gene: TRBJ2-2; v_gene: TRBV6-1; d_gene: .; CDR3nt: TGTGCCAGCAGTGAAACCCTTCCCGGCGCCGCGAACACCGGGGAGCTGTTTTTT; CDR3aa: CASSETLPGAANTGELFF
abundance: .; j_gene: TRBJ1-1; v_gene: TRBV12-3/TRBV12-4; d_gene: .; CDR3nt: TGTGCCACCTGCCTGCAGGGAGGGCTCACTGAAGCTTTCTTT; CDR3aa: CATCLQGGLTEAFF